This T cell receptor beta chain was retrieved from a study of Graves' ophthalmopathy and Graves' hyperthyroidism. Findings and limits, study-wide: Distinction of ophthalmopathy from stable hyperthyroidism by a 13-signature model reached roughly 87% sensitivity and 75% to 84% specificity.

Scientists amplified the TCR beta CDR3 regions from RNA transcripts. RT-PCR was first run with HTBI primers, then multiplex PCR in a second round. TCRdb recomputed calls from the multiplex PCR reads with MiXCR, one row per CDR3 protein. The top ten hold 26% of the sample, which has 35,000 to 50,000 distinct CDR3 sequences, approximately 53% seen once. Pregnancy or lactation, uncontrolled infections and other autoimmune diseases were grounds for excluding patients. As diagnostic evidence, clinical symptoms, serum thyroxine, TRAb, thyroid ultrasound and orbital computed tomography were relied upon. CDR3 length equals 15 residues. Between the trimmed V and J ends, which lost 5 bases and 6 bases, there was a span of 19 bases. The germline V gene has CDR1 MNHEY and CDR2 SMNVEV (reference sequence). The sample holds many counts of this clonotype. The antigen is undetermined. A much larger clone differs from this one at a single base, so this may be a read error.

Material: peripheral blood. This TCR came from an adult woman with stable Graves' hyperthyroidism. This chain connects TRBV27 to TRBJ1-2; possibly TRBD1 for D (5 bases). As DNA, the CDR3 is TGTGCCAGCAGTGCAAGGCCCGACAGCTTCCATGGCTACACCTTC. Translation gives CASSARPDSFHGYTF.